This T cell receptor (beta chain) was recorded in a study of beta chain features in type 1 diabetes. Study-wide context: There were 107,917,701 sorted cells examined across all samples. Points from the study as a whole: A potential influence of HLA type upon TCRB rearrangement remained unresolved herein. Moderate but significant shortening of TCRB CDR3s was recorded in all four CD4+ subsets from Type 1 diabetes patients. cDNA-based sequencing might over-represent cells highly expressing TCR.

Via CD45RO/CCR7/CD25/CD127/CD95/CD27, cells of the CD4+ naive, central memory, regulatory and stem cell-like memory subsets were sorted. This clone came up a few times. Its antigen remains unknown. Trimming took off 5 bases at V and 0 bases at J, with 8 bases between the two ends. CDR3 length: 14 residues. Germline values: CDR1 SGHAT, CDR2 FQNNGV. Expressed TCRB transcripts got sequenced, as all isolated RNA was reverse transcribed. Clones were sequenced by immunoSEQ multiplex PCR, and TCRdb holds only the in-frame ones, with some missing. The sample shows 600,000 to 750,000 clones, approximately 13% of them seen only once.

J is TRBJ2-1 and V is TRBV11-2; D remains ambiguous. Material: naive CD4+ T cells from blood. This receptor was obtained from a man aged 25-40 years with type 1 diabetes. The CDR3 DNA reads as TGTGCCAGCAGCCGACCGACCTCCTACAATGAGCAGTTCTTC. Residues: CASSRPTSYNEQFF.